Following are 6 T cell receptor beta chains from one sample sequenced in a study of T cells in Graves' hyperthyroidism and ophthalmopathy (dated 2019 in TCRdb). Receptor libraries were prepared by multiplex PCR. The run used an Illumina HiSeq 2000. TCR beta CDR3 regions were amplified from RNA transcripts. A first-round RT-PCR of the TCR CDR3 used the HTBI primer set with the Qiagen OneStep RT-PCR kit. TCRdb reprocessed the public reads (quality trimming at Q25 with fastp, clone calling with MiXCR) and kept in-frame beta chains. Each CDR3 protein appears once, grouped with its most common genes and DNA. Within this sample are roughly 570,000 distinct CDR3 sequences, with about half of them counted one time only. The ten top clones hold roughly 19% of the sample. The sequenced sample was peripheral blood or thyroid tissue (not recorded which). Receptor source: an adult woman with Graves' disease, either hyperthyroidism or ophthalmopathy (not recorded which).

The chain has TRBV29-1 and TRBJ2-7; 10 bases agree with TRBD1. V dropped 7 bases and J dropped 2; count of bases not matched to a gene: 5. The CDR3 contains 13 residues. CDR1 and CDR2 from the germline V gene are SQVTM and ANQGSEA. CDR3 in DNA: TGCAGCGCCTCAGGACAGGGGGCCTACGAGCAGTACTTC. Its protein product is CSASGQGAYEQYF.

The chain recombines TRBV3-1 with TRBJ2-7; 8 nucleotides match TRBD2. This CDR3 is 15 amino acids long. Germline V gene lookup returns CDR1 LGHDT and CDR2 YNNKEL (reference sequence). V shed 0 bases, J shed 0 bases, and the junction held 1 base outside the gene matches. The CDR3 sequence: CASSQESGSSYEQYF. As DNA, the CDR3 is TGTGCCAGCAGCCAAGAAAGCGGGAGCTCCTACGAGCAGTACTTC.

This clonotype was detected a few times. In nucleotides, the CDR3 is TGTGCCAGCAGCTTAGGCGGGCTAGCGGCGTACGAGCAGTACTTC. This translates into CASSLGGLAAYEQYF. The V gene is TRBV7-2, the J gene TRBJ2-7, with 7 bases fitting TRBD2. This CDR3 is built from 15 residues. The V gene end was trimmed by 1 base and the J gene end by 4 bases; junction bases not matched to a gene: 7. Germline CDR1 is SGHTA and CDR2 is FQGNSA. The full variable domain, rest sourced from reference TRBV7-2 and TRBJ2-7, is GAGVSQSPSNKVTEKGKDVELRCDPISGHTALYWYRQSLGQGLEFLIYFQGNSAPDKSGLPSDRFSAERTGGSVSTLTIQRTQQEDSAVYLCASSLGGLAAYEQYFGPGTRLTVT.

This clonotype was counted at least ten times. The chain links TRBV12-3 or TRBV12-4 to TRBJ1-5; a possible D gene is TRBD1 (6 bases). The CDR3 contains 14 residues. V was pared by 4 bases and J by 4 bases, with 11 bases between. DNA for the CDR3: TGTGCCAGCAGTTCCTTCAGGGGAAATCAGCCCCAGCATTTT. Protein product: CASSSFRGNQPQHF.

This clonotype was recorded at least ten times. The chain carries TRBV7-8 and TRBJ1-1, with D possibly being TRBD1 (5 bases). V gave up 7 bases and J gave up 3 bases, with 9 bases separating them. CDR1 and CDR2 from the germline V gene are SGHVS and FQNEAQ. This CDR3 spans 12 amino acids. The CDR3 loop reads CASNHRHTEAFF. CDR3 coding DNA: TGTGCCAGCAACCACAGGCACACTGAAGCTTTCTTT.

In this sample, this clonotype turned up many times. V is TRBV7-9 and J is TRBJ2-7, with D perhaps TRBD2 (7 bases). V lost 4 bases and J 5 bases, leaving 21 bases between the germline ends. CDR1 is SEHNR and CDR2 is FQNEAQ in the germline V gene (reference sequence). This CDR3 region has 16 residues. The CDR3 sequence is CASSSWGGAGTHEQYF. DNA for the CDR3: TGTGCCAGCAGCTCCTGGGGGGGGGCGGGAACGCACGAGCAGTACTTC. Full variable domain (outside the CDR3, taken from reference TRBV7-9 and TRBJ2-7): DTGVSQNPRHKITKRGQNVTFRCDPISEHNRLYWYRQTLGQGPEFLTYFQNEAQLEKSRLLSDRFSAERPKGSFSTLEIQRTEQGDSAMYLCASSSWGGAGTHEQYFGPGTRLTVT.